This TCR beta chain came from a study of blood T cell repertoires in COVID-19. Study-level information: The United States, Italy and Spain supplied acute and convalescent COVID-19 samples. PBMCs, B-cell-depleted T cells, or T cells were the source of the cDNA or gDNA that made up the material.

Using immunoSEQ multiplex PCR, the repertoire was profiled, and TCRdb retains in-frame clones only, with some absent. The sample has about 83,000 clones, 80% to 90% seen once; the top ten hold 15% to 18%. Germline V CDR1 and CDR2: MNHNY, SVGAGI (reference sequence). Trimming cost V 4 bases and J 3 bases; bases outside gene matches: 5. This CDR3 has 15 residues. The sample comprised peripheral blood. This receptor was taken from an elderly woman with acute or convalescent COVID-19. The chain links TRBV6-6 to TRBJ2-7, with 11 bases lining up with TRBD2. The DNA for the CDR3 is TGTGCCAGCAGTTCCCTCGGACTAGCGGGCTACGAGCAGTACTTC. This sequence encodes CASSSLGLAGYEQYF.